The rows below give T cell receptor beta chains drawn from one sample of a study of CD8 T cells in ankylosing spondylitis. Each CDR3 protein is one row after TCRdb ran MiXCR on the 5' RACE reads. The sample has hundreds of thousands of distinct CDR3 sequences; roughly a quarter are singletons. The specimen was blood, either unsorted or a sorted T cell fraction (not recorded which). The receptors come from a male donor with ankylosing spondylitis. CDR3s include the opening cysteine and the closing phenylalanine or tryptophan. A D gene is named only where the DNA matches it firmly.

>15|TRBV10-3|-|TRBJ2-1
CAISERQGSYNEQFF
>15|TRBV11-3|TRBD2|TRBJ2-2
CASSFGSGTTGELFF
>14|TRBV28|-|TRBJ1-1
CASSFVRLNTEAFF
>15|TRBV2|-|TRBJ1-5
CASSDRGAGNQPQHF
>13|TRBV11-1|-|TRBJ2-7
CASSSGANYEQYF
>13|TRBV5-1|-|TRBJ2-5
CASSVSSQETQYF
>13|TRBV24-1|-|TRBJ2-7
CATSKESSYEQYF
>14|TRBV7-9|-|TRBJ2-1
CASSPPGPYNEQFF
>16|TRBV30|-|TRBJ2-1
CAWSMTGTYSYNEQFF
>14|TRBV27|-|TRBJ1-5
CASSLHGSNQPQHF
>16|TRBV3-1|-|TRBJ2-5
CASSQEGGRPPGTQYF
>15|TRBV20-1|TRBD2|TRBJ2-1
CSAREGLGVYNEQFF
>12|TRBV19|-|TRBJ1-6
CASSNINSPLHF
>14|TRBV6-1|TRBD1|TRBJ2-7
CASTRQGDSYEQYF
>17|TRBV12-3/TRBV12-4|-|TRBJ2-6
CASSVSAVPLGANVLTF
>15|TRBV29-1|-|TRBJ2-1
CSVPRGANSYNEQFF
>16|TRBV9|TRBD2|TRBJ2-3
CASSVSMAGDRGTQYF
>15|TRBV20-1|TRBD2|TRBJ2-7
CSARDYRAGGDEQYF
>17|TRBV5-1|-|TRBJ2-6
CASSGGLPASGANVLTF
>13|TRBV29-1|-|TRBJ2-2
CSVDRANTGELFF
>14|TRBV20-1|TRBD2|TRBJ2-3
CSARVGGRADTQYF
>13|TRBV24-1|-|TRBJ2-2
CAIPGRPTGELFF
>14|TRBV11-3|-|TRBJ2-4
CASSLDLRGNIQYF
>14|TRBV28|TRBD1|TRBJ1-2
CASRRPQGNYGYTF
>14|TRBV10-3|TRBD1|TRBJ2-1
CATQGQSAVNEQFF
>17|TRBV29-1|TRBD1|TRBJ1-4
CSVGPLNPGQGYEKLFF
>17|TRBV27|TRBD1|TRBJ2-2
CASSSPGQGVNTGELFF
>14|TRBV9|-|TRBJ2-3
CASSVGGRTDTQYF
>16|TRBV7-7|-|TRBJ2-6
CASSSAPGSGANVLTF
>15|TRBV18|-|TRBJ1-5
CASSPQDGASQPQHF
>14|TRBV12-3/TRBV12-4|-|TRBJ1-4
CASSFEQWGEKLFF
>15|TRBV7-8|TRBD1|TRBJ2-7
CASSLSDRGKREQYF
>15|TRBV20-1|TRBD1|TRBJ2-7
CSARAPDRGRYEQYF
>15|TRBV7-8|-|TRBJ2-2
CASSLGGRGTGELFF
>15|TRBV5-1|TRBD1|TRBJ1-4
CASSPGDSQNEKLFF
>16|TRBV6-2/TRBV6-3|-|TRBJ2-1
CASSPLTPDNLQKEFF
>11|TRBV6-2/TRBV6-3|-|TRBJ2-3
CASSYLDMQYF
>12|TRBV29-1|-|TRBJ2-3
CSVERESDTQYF
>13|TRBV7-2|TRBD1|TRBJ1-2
CASSSDRSRGYTF
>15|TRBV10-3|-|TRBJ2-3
CAISESVGGTDTQYF
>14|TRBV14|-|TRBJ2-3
CASSYAGVTDTQYF
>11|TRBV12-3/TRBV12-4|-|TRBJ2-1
CASRGGFEQFF
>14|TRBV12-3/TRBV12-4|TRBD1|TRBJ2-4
CASSYDRGENIQYF
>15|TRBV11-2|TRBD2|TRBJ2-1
CASSLGLAGLNEQFF
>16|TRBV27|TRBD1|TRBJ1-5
CASSLDRTGGDQPQHF
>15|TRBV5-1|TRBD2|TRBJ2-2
CASYEPGTSEGELFF
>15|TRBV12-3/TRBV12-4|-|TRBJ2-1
CASSRRARQYNEQFF
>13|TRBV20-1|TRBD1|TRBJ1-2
CSAGHRGLGGYTF
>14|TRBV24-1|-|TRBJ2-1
CATSDFPYYNEQFF
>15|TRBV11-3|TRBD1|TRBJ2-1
CASSPRDRGDNEQFF
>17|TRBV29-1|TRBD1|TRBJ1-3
CSVDRDRTYLSGNTIYF
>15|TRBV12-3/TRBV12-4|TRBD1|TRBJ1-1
CASSLGTGLYTEAFF
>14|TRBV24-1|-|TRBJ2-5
CATSDADGQETQYF
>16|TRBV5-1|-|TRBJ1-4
CASSLVGDATNEKLFF
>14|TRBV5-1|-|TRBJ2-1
CASSLPTSTNEQFF
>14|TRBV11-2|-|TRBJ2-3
CASKGEGGTDTQYF
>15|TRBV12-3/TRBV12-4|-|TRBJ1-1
CASSFLSVRNTEAFF
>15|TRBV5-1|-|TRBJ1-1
CASSLAGLLNTEAFF
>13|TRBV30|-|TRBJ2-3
CAWRPGGTDTQYF
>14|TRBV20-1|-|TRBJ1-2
CSARVLSGSYGYTF